The 31 T cell receptor beta chains below all came from one sample that was sequenced in a study of CD8+CD57+ T cells in acquired aplastic anemia. Genomic DNA constituted the template upon which TCR beta VDJ and CDR3 profiling was performed. TCRdb reanalysed the reads using MiXCR and keeps one entry per CDR3 protein. The data contain roughly 300,000 distinct CDR3 sequences, about 56% of them singletons. The sequenced sample was sorted CD4+, CD8+, or CD8+CD57+ T cells (not recorded which) from PBMCs. These receptors were obtained from a human donor with severe aplastic anemia or a healthy control (not recorded which).

This chain connects TRBV20-1 to TRBJ2-5, with 9 bases that match TRBD2. The CDR3 sequence is 13 residues long. J was trimmed by 2 bases and V by 3 bases; bases with no gene match: 1. Germline CDR1 and CDR2: DFQATT and SNEGSKA (reference sequence). The CDR3 DNA sequence: TGCAGTGCTAGGACTAGCGGACAAGAGACCCAGTACTTC. Protein: CSARTSGQETQYF.

This clonotype has a count of ten or more. The chain is built from TRBV7-9 and TRBJ1-3; D may be TRBD1 (6 bases). V was trimmed by 10 bases and J by 4 bases, leaving 20 bases between them. In germline, CDR1 is SEHNR, CDR2 FQNEAQ (reference sequence). The CDR3 sequence is 15 residues long. The CDR3 DNA sequence: TGTGCCACCGAAGGGACACGCGGGGCGGGAAACACCATATATTTT. It translates to CATEGTRGAGNTIYF.

There are many counts of this clonotype. The chain links TRBV5-1 to TRBJ2-5; 7 nucleotides align to TRBD2. Germline CDR1 is SGHRS and CDR2 is YFSETQ. J gave up 5 bases and V 1 base, and 14 bases lay outside the gene matches. The CDR3 length is 17 residues. The CDR3 DNA is TGCGCCAGCAGCTTGCGCCCGCCGGGACTACAAGGGGAGACCCAGTACTTC. Amino acids: CASSLRPPGLQGETQYF. Filled out from reference TRBV5-1 and TRBJ2-5, the complete variable domain reads KAGVTQTPRYLIKTRGQQVTLSCSPISGHRSVSWYQQTPGQGLQFLFEYFSETQRNKGNFPGRFSGRQFSNSRSEMNVSTLELGDSALYLCASSLRPPGLQGETQYFGPGTRLLVL.

The V call is TRBV20-1, the J call TRBJ2-1; D is uncertain. CDR1 and CDR2 (germline): DFQATT, SNEGSKA (reference sequence). The ends were cut back, 1 base at V and 9 bases at J, with 16 bases in the middle. The CDR3 loop spans 14 amino acids. CDR3 amino acids: CSARATGFVSEQFF. In DNA form, the CDR3 reads TGCAGTGCTAGAGCTACTGGCTTTGTCAGTGAGCAGTTCTTC.

This clonotype was observed many times. The V and J genes are TRBV30 and TRBJ1-1; D is unclear. The V end lost 0 bases, the J end lost 6 bases, and 5 bases lay between the germline ends. The CDR3 runs to 11 residues. Germline V gene sequence: CDR1 GTSNPN, CDR2 SVGIG (reference sequence). The CDR3 region is CAWSVSPEAFF. CDR3 coding DNA: TGTGCCTGGAGTGTATCCCCTGAAGCTTTCTTT. Looking up the rest from reference TRBV30 and TRBJ1-1 gives the full variable domain: SQTIHQWPATLVQPVGSPLSLECTVEGTSNPNLYWYRQAAGRGLQLLFYSVGIGQISSEVPQNLSASRPQDRQFILSSKKLLLSDSGFYLCAWSVSPEAFFGQGTRLTVV.

V and J are TRBV7-3 and TRBJ1-6; TRBD1 matches at 7 bases. There are 15 residues in the CDR3. With 6 bases clipped from V and 10 bases from J, the junction kept 12 bases outside the gene matches. Germline V gene lookup returns CDR1 SGHTA and CDR2 FQGTGA. The CDR3 loop is CASSETDRRRSPLHF. The CDR3 DNA sequence: TGTGCCAGCAGTGAAACGGACAGGCGAAGGTCACCCCTCCACTTT.

At least ten counts were recorded for this clonotype. The rearrangement uses TRBV6-1 and TRBJ2-1, with D possibly being TRBD1 (6 bases). The CDR3 runs to 16 residues. Germline CDR1 MNHNS, CDR2 SASEGT. Deletions cut 3 bases from V and 9 bases from J, with 21 bases between. The CDR3 DNA is TGTGCCAGCAGTGACCCCAACAGGGCGGCTGGCGGTGAGCAGTTCTTC. Residues: CASSDPNRAAGGEQFF.

In regard to this clonotype: The conserved closing phenylalanine or tryptophan is absent in this CDR3, likely reflecting a read error. This rearrangement joins TRBV10-1 to TRBJ2-7; D is undetermined. The germline gives CDR1 WNHNN, CDR2 SYGVQD (reference sequence). This CDR3 has 14 residues. V was cut by 3 bases and J by 2 bases, with 11 bases left in between. CDR3 amino acids: CASSERHTPYEQYL. The CDR3 coding sequence is TGCGCCAGCAGTGAAAGGCACACCCCCTACGAGCAGTACTTG.

The V and J genes are TRBV19 and TRBJ2-4; D tentatively reads TRBD1 or TRBD2 (5 bases each). Trimming took off 4 bases at V and 10 bases at J, with 20 bases between the two ends. Per germline, CDR1 LNHDA and CDR2 SQIVND (reference sequence). This CDR3 comprises 15 residues. This chain's CDR3 is CASSTGRMGWGIQYF. The CDR3 DNA is TGTGCCAGTAGTACGGGCAGGATGGGTTGGGGGATTCAGTACTTC.

This clonotype showed up many times. The rearrangement links TRBV7-3 to TRBJ1-2; TRBD1 matches 11 bases. The trim removed 5 bases at V and 7 bases at J, leaving 3 bases unmatched. This CDR3 is built from 13 residues. Germline-derived CDR1 and CDR2 are SGHTA and FQGTGA. DNA of the CDR3: TGTGCCAGCAGCCAAGGACAGGGGGCTGGCTACACCTTC. Encoded protein: CASSQGQGAGYTF.

The chain links TRBV7-2 to TRBJ2-5; 7 bases agree with TRBD1. V lost 1 base to trimming and J lost 2 bases; unmatched junction nucleotides: 4. The CDR3 is made up of 15 amino acids. Germline V gene data show CDR1 as SGHTA and CDR2 as FQGNSA. The CDR3 DNA sequence: TGTGCCAGCAGCTTAGGACAGGGAAGGCAAGAGACCCAGTACTTC. Translated: CASSLGQGRQETQYF.

V gene TRBV25-1 combines with J gene TRBJ2-7, with 7 positions matching TRBD1. Germline trimming cut 3 bases from V and 4 bases from J; bases unmatched to any gene: 12. The CDR3 runs to 16 residues. CDR1 is MGHDK, CDR2 SYGVNS, per germline. The CDR3: CASSEFTGVNYYEQYF. CDR3 sequence (DNA): TGTGCCAGCAGTGAGTTCACAGGGGTCAATTATTACGAGCAGTACTTC.

This clonotype was picked up a small number of times. The rearrangement uses TRBV28 and TRBJ1-4, with 10 bases aligning to TRBD1. CDR1 is MDHEN and CDR2 is SYDVKM in the germline V gene. The CDR3 has 14 residues. With V trimmed by 5 bases and J by 8 bases, 5 bases remained unmatched. The CDR3 spells CASSQTGGEEKLFF. In DNA, the CDR3 is TGTGCCAGCAGTCAGACAGGGGGCGAAGAAAAACTGTTTTTT.

The rearrangement links TRBV7-9 to TRBJ2-7; D possibly corresponds to TRBD1 (7 bases). CDR1 and CDR2 (germline): SEHNR, FQNEAQ (reference sequence). The ends were cut back, 5 bases at V and 2 bases at J, with 13 bases in the middle. This CDR3 contains 14 residues. CDR3 DNA: TGTGCCAGCAGCCCTCAGGGGGGACCCTACGAGCAGTACTTC. It codes for CASSPQGGPYEQYF.

The sample holds a few counts of this clonotype. The CDR3 loop is CATSRDWGMTSGRGGEQYF. In DNA form, the CDR3 reads TGTGCCACCAGCAGAGATTGGGGTATGACTAGCGGGAGAGGCGGCGAGCAGTACTTC. The chain uses TRBV15 and TRBJ2-7; 12 bases agree with TRBD2. The CDR3 has 19 residues. V dropped 0 bases and J dropped 6; count of bases not matched to a gene: 15. Germline CDR1 LNHNV, CDR2 YYDKDF (reference sequence). Full variable domain (outside the CDR3, taken from reference TRBV15 and TRBJ2-7): DAMVIQNPRYQVTQFGKPVTLSCSQTLNHNVMYWYQQKSSQAPKLLFHYYDKDFNNEADTPDNFQSRRPNTSFCFLDIRSPGLGDTAMYLCATSRDWGMTSGRGGEQYFGPGTRLTVT.

This clonotype was seen a few times. The chain carries TRBV6-4 and TRBJ1-2, with D perhaps matching TRBD1 (5 bases). Germline assignment: CDR1 MRHNA and CDR2 SNTAGT. Trimming stripped 4 bases from V and 4 bases from J, with 10 bases between. There are 13 residues in the CDR3. CDR3 nucleotides: TGTGCCAGCAGTGCCCAGGGCGGCTATGGCTACACCTTC. Amino acid sequence: CASSAQGGYGYTF.

J is TRBJ2-1 and V is TRBV20-1; 11 positions match TRBD2. After removal of 3 bases from V and 5 bases from J, the junction contained 6 bases not matched to a gene. The germline gives CDR1 DFQATT, CDR2 SNEGSKA (reference sequence). This CDR3 comprises 15 residues. The CDR3 loop reads CSASPLAGGHNEQFF. The CDR3 DNA follows: TGCAGTGCTAGCCCTCTAGCGGGGGGACACAATGAGCAGTTCTTC.

There are many counts of this clonotype. This chain uses TRBV6-5 with TRBJ1-6; D unresolved. The V end lost 7 bases, the J end lost 0 bases, and 7 bases lay between the germline ends. The CDR3 contains 14 residues. Germline loops: CDR1 MNHEY, CDR2 SVGAGI. CDR3 sequence reads: CASTKSSYNSPLHF. Written as DNA, the CDR3 is TGTGCCAGCACCAAGAGCTCCTATAATTCACCCCTCCACTTT.

This clonotype appeared many times. This chain links TRBV10-3 with TRBJ1-1, with D hard to call. Germline values: CDR1 ENHRY, CDR2 SYGVKD. Trimming removed 7 bases at V and 1 base at J, with 10 bases between. The CDR3 loop spans 13 amino acids. In nucleotides, the CDR3 is TGTGCCATCACGCGAGTTGAGAACACTGAAGCTTTCTTT. This gives the protein CAITRVENTEAFF.

As to this clonotype: This could be a read error, since a much larger clone is one nucleotide away. The J gene is TRBJ2-3, the V gene TRBV11-3, with D maybe TRBD2 (5 bases). The CDR3 is 14 amino acids. Germline loops: CDR1 SGHNT, CDR2 YENEEA. The CDR3 DNA sequence: TGTGCCAGCAGCTTAGCGGGGAAATCAGATACGCGGTATTTT. Its protein is CASSLAGKSDTRYF.

V gene TRBV20-1 combines with J gene TRBJ2-1; D gene uncertain. In germline, CDR1 is DFQATT, CDR2 SNEGSKA (reference sequence). V lost 3 bases, J lost 4 bases, and 4 bases lay in between. The CDR3 extends over 11 amino acids. This CDR3 reads CSASGYNEQFF. DNA for the CDR3: TGCAGTGCTAGCGGTTACAATGAGCAGTTCTTC.

As to this clonotype: A read error may explain this, as a much larger clone is one base away. The genes are TRBV18 and TRBJ2-7, with 8 bases that match TRBD1. V was pared by 1 base and J by 6 bases, with 8 bases of the junction left unmatched. CDR1 and CDR2 from the germline V gene are KGHSH and LQKENI. The CDR3 covers 15 residues. CDR3 nucleotides: TGTGCCAGCTCACCACAAGGACAGGGAACCTCCGAGCAGTACTTC. Translated: CASSPQGQGTSEQYF.

The gene calls are TRBV7-2 and TRBJ2-3, with TRBD2 matching over 9 bases. Trimming at V came to 5 bases and at J to 1 base, leaving 4 bases not matched to a gene. Germline-derived CDR1 and CDR2 are SGHTA and FQGNSA. The length of the CDR3 is 15 residues. CDR3 in amino acids: CASSVSGRGTDTQYF. The CDR3 DNA follows: TGTGCCAGCAGCGTTAGCGGGAGAGGCACAGATACGCAGTATTTT.

There are many counts of this clonotype. The chain combines TRBV14 with TRBJ1-1, with D possibly matching TRBD1 (5 bases). The germline gives CDR1 SGHDN, CDR2 FVKESK. The V and J ends lost 3 bases and 4 bases respectively, with 9 bases between them. The CDR3 is 13 amino acids. CDR3: CASSQGVGTEAFF. In nucleotides, the CDR3 is TGTGCCAGCAGCCAGGGGGTGGGCACTGAAGCTTTCTTT.

This clonotype showed up just a few times. The V gene is TRBV18, the J gene TRBJ1-1, with TRBD1 matching 11 bases. The V gene end was trimmed by 5 bases and the J gene end by 6 bases; junction bases not matched to a gene: 5. CDR3 length equals 14 residues. Germline V lookup: CDR1 KGHSH, CDR2 LQKENI. CDR3 in DNA: TGTGCCAGCTCAACGGACAGGGGGCGGTCTGAAGCTTTCTTT. Translated, it gives CASSTDRGRSEAFF.

The chain recombines TRBV14 with TRBJ2-1, with 11 bases lining up with TRBD2. Trimming took 3 bases from V and 5 from J; bases not matched to a gene: 9. CDR1 and CDR2 from the germline V gene are SGHDN and FVKESK. This CDR3 contains 17 residues. The CDR3 region is CASSHPLAGGPDNEQFF. The CDR3 nucleotides read TGTGCCAGCAGCCACCCATTAGCGGGAGGGCCCGACAATGAGCAGTTCTTC.

This clonotype has at least ten counts. V usage is TRBV7-9 and J usage is TRBJ1-1; 8 bases map to TRBD1. V lost 6 bases, J lost 1 base, and 10 bases stayed unmatched. Germline values: CDR1 SEHNR, CDR2 FQNEAQ (reference sequence). The length of the CDR3 is 16 residues. Here the CDR3 DNA reads TGTGCCAGCAGTTCCGACAGGGGTCGGACGAACACTGAAGCTTTCTTT. This sequence encodes CASSSDRGRTNTEAFF.

V gene TRBV19 combines with J gene TRBJ1-1; D is unresolved. Germline V gene lookup returns CDR1 LNHDA and CDR2 SQIVND (reference sequence). The CDR3 runs to 12 residues. V was trimmed by 2 bases and J by 4 bases, leaving 5 bases between them. CDR3 sequence: CASSIPSTEAFF. For the CDR3, the DNA is TGTGCCAGTAGTATACCCTCCACTGAAGCTTTCTTT.

At least ten counts were recorded for this clonotype. The chain is built from TRBV5-1 and TRBJ1-2; 7 bases map to TRBD1. Germline V gene data show CDR1 as SGHRS and CDR2 as YFSETQ. V shed 4 bases, J shed 6 bases, and the junction held 15 bases outside the gene matches. The CDR3 has 16 residues. The CDR3 reads CASSPGGTAALDGYTF. CDR3 nucleotides: TGCGCCAGCAGCCCAGGGGGGACTGCCGCCTTGGATGGCTACACCTTC.

The chain links TRBV4-1 to TRBJ1-2, with D possibly being TRBD1 (5 bases). This CDR3 contains 14 residues. Per the germline V gene, CDR1 is MGHRA and CDR2 is YSYEKL. V dropped 4 bases and J dropped 4 bases, with 13 bases sitting between them. The CDR3 DNA reads TGCGCCAGCAGCCGCGTCGGCAGGGTCTATGGCTACACCTTC. Encoded protein: CASSRVGRVYGYTF.

The rearrangement uses TRBV20-1 and TRBJ2-1; TRBD2 aligns across 9 bases. The CDR3 runs to 16 residues. Trimming at V came to 0 bases and at J to 3 bases, leaving 6 bases not matched to a gene. Germline V lookup: CDR1 DFQATT, CDR2 SNEGSKA (reference sequence). DNA of the CDR3: TGCAGTGCTAGAGATGGCCGACTAGCGGACTACAATGAGCAGTTCTTC. Protein product: CSARDGRLADYNEQFF.